This T cell receptor beta chain was captured in a study of tumor-infiltrating lymphocytes in primary liver carcinoma. In this sample, this clonotype turned up many times. Antigen unknown. CDR3 size: 15 residues. CDR1 is SGHRS, CDR2 YFSETQ, per germline. Between the trimmed V and J ends, which lost 0 bases and 5 bases, there was a span of 14 bases. Whole-study findings and limits: Between tumor regions, pairs overlapped more than tumor-adjacent and tumor-blood pairs did. Tumor samples exhibited a significantly greater top-250-clone fraction than blood samples (p = 0.039).

The authors made TCR beta cDNA from about 500 ng total RNA with a constant-region primer. ARM-PCR was slightly modified, and three nested multiplex PCR rounds with it gave rise to the TCR beta libraries. In the first two PCR rounds, TRBV1-TRBV30 forward primers were paired with a C-beta reverse primer, and each round lasted about 9 cycles. TCRdb passed the multiplex PCR reads through MiXCR, listing each CDR3 protein once. The sample carries around 88,000 distinct CDR3 sequences, around 68% recorded once. Each 20-30 mg portion of unsorted bulk tissue served as the source for co-extraction of RNA and DNA. Patients had primary liver carcinoma treated by surgical resection.

V is TRBV5-1 and J is TRBJ2-5, with D perhaps TRBD1 or TRBD2 (6 bases each). This TCR came from a man between 35 and 55 years old with primary liver carcinoma and hepatitis B virus infection. The specimen sequenced was tumor-adjacent normal liver tissue. The CDR3: CASSLEWGAVETQYF. For the CDR3, the DNA is TGCGCCAGCAGCTTGGAATGGGGGGCGGTGGAGACCCAGTACTTC.